The 13 T cell receptor beta chains given below trace back to one sample, sequenced in a study of blood T cell repertoires in COVID-19. Some clones are missing from TCRdb's copy, which holds only in-frame ones; the method was immunoSEQ multiplex PCR. Here the sample spans hundreds of thousands of clones, about 87% being singletons. Specimen: peripheral blood. These receptor sequences come from a woman between 18 and 29 years old with acute or convalescent COVID-19.

In its sample, this clone was seen once. The rearrangement uses TRBV19 and TRBJ2-1, with 8 bases lining up with TRBD2. The CDR3 is made up of 13 amino acids. Trimming cost V 7 bases and J 7 bases; bases outside gene matches: 6. Germline loops: CDR1 LNHDA, CDR2 SQIVND (reference sequence). This CDR3 is CASTSGGPNEQFF. The CDR3 coding sequence is TGTGCCAGTACATCGGGGGGGCCAAATGAGCAGTTCTTC. The full variable domain, completed using reference TRBV19 and TRBJ2-1, is DGGITQSPKYLFRKEGQNVTLSCEQNLNHDAMYWYRQDPGQGLRLIYYSQIVNDFQKGDIAEGYSVSREKKESFPLTVTSAQKNPTAFYLCASTSGGPNEQFFGPGTRLTVL.

Comments on this clone: Other nucleotide sequences from this sample produce the same CDR3. This chain links TRBV13 with TRBJ1-2; D is uncertain. CDR3 length: 13 residues. Germline V gene lookup returns CDR1 PRHDT and CDR2 FYEKMQ (reference sequence). V lost 0 bases and J 4 bases, leaving 6 bases between the germline ends. This chain's CDR3 is CASSLGGGYGYTF. The CDR3, as DNA: TGTGCCAGCAGCTTAGGGGGAGGCTATGGCTACACCTTC.

The gene calls are TRBV30 and TRBJ1-3; perhaps TRBD1 as D (6 bases). The CDR3 length is 15 residues. The germline V gene encodes CDR1 GTSNPN and CDR2 SVGIG (reference sequence). V was trimmed by 3 bases and J by 4 bases, leaving 16 bases between them. This CDR3 reads CAWSALGTPGNTIYF. The CDR3 nucleotides read TGTGCCTGGAGCGCCCTCGGGACACCAGGAAACACCATATATTTT.

The chain combines TRBV6-5 with TRBJ2-1; 9 bases line up with TRBD1. The V gene's germline CDR1 is MNHEY and CDR2 SVGAGI. V shed 6 bases, J shed 5 bases, and the junction held 5 bases outside the gene matches. The CDR3 runs 14 residues. CDR3 coding DNA: TGTGCCAGCAGGGGACAGGGCATCCACAATGAGCAGTTCTTC. Translating it yields CASRGQGIHNEQFF.

V and J are TRBV3-1 (or the pseudogene TRBV3-2) and TRBJ1-2; perhaps TRBD1 as D (5 bases). Trimming shortened V by 0 bases and J by 3 bases, and 11 bases separated the two germline ends. The CDR3 sequence is 15 residues long. Germline assignment: CDR1 LGHDT and CDR2 YNNKEL (reference sequence). CDR3 DNA sequence: TGTGCCAGCAGCCAAGATTTGGGGCAGGACTATGGCTACACCTTC. Translating gives CASSQDLGQDYGYTF.

The chain carries TRBV3-1 (or the pseudogene TRBV3-2) and TRBJ1-1; 8 positions agree with TRBD1. This CDR3 region has 15 residues. In germline, CDR1 is LGHDT, CDR2 YNNKEL (reference sequence). The junction had 2 bases not matched to a gene; V was cut back by 2 bases and J by 0 bases. CDR3 in DNA: TGTGCCAGCAGCCAATTGGACAGGGTGAACACTGAAGCTTTCTTT. Translated, it gives CASSQLDRVNTEAFF.

The chain carries TRBV11-2 and TRBJ2-2; D is possibly TRBD2 (6 bases). V lost 4 bases and J 0 bases, leaving 15 bases between the germline ends. The germline V gene encodes CDR1 SGHAT and CDR2 FQNNGV. The CDR3 loop spans 17 amino acids. In nucleotides, the CDR3 is TGTGCCAGCAGCTCCCTAGGTTGGGGGGCGAACACCGGGGAGCTGTTTTTT. It specifies CASSSLGWGANTGELFF.

The rearrangement uses TRBV5-1 and TRBJ2-7; TRBD1 matches 7 bases. This CDR3 region has 15 residues. The J segment lost 7 bases and the V segment lost 4 bases, leaving 14 bases of the junction unmatched. The germline gives CDR1 SGHRS, CDR2 YFSETQ. CDR3 residues: CASSPGAGGHQEQYF. In DNA, the CDR3 is TGCGCCAGCAGCCCGGGTGCAGGGGGTCATCAAGAGCAGTACTTC.

Worth noting for this clone: This same CDR3 is encoded by further DNA sequences in the sample. The V and J genes are TRBV6-5 and TRBJ1-2; 7 nucleotides match TRBD1. Germline-derived CDR1 and CDR2 are MNHEY and SVGAGI. This CDR3 spans 14 amino acids. The trim removed 0 bases at V and 8 bases at J, leaving 6 bases unmatched. In DNA form, the CDR3 reads TGTGCCAGCAGTTACTCTAGACAGGGTGGAGGCTACACCTTC. Amino acids: CASSYSRQGGGYTF.

V and J are TRBV7-9 and TRBJ2-3, with TRBD2 as a possible D gene (6 bases). V lost 5 bases and J 5 bases, leaving 14 bases between the germline ends. CDR3 size: 14 residues. In germline, CDR1 is SEHNR, CDR2 FQNEAQ (reference sequence). The CDR3 DNA reads TGTGCCAGCAGCGGTGCGGGACCCATAGATACGCAGTATTTT. Amino acid sequence: CASSGAGPIDTQYF.

A note on this clone: Other nucleotide sequences from this sample produce the same CDR3. The V call is TRBV24-1, the J call TRBJ1-2, with 11 bases that match TRBD1. The trim removed 4 bases at V and 3 bases at J, leaving 3 bases unmatched. The CDR3 extends over 15 amino acids. CDR1 and CDR2 (germline): KGHDR, SFDVKD. CDR3 in amino acids: CATSDPGQGDYGYTF. In DNA form, the CDR3 reads TGTGCCACCAGTGACCCGGGACAGGGGGACTATGGCTACACCTTC.

The chain has TRBV6-2 or TRBV6-3 and TRBJ2-1; TRBD1 agrees at 10 bases. CDR3 length: 15 residues. V lost 5 bases to trimming and J lost 5 bases; unmatched junction nucleotides: 6. Germline values: CDR1 MNHEY, CDR2 SVGEGT. The CDR3: CASSKRQGADNEQFF. The DNA of the CDR3 is TGTGCCAGCAGTAAACGACAGGGGGCGGACAATGAGCAGTTCTTC.

The chain recombines TRBV7-3 with TRBJ2-3; D not certain. CDR1 and CDR2 (germline): SGHTA, FQGTGA. V dropped 3 bases and J dropped 1 base, with 8 bases sitting between them. CDR3 length: 14 amino acids. CDR3 in amino acids: CASSLGHGTDTQYF. The CDR3 DNA sequence: TGTGCCAGCAGCTTGGGCCATGGCACAGATACGCAGTATTTT.